Listed here are 13 T cell receptor beta chains from one sample, sequenced in a study of CD8+ T cells in alopecia areata. The treatment is: oral pan-JAK inhibitor, 5-10 mg twice daily. Following RNA extraction, reverse transcription yielded cDNA that acted as the sequencing template. Repertoires were generated with immunoSEQ multiplex PCR, while TCRdb's copy carries only in-frame clones and drops some. The repertoire includes 110,000 to 150,000 clones, approximately 86% of them detected once, and around 14% sits in the top ten. Material: CD8+ T cells sorted from blood, obtained at week 4, from a patient treated with tofacitinib. Source of these receptors: a human donor with alopecia areata.

The rearrangement links TRBV7-2 to TRBJ1-1, with D perhaps TRBD1 (5 bases). V was trimmed by 1 base and J by 2 bases, leaving 8 bases between them. The germline V gene encodes CDR1 SGHTA and CDR2 FQGNSA. The CDR3 has 14 amino acids. The DNA of the CDR3 is TGTGCCAGCAGCTTAGGGACACTTAACACTGAAGCTTTCTTT. It encodes CASSLGTLNTEAFF.

The chain recombines TRBV4-1 with TRBJ2-1; the match to TRBD2 covers 13 bases. Germline V gene lookup returns CDR1 MGHRA and CDR2 YSYEKL. CDR3 size: 15 residues. V lost 1 base to trimming and J lost 13 bases; unmatched junction nucleotides: 7. This chain's CDR3 is CASSQGELAGGNQFF. In nucleotides, the CDR3 is TGCGCCAGCAGCCAAGGGGAACTAGCGGGAGGGAATCAGTTCTTC.

The chain carries TRBV19 and TRBJ1-1; no clear D. V dropped 9 bases and J dropped 1 base, with 3 bases sitting between them. The CDR3 sequence is 10 residues long. Germline V gene data show CDR1 as LNHDA and CDR2 as SQIVND (reference sequence). The CDR3 bases are TGTGCCAGCGGGAACACTGAAGCTTTCTTT. Its translation: CASGNTEAFF.

The V gene is TRBV7-6, the J gene TRBJ2-7; 9 bases map to TRBD2. CDR1 SGHVS and CDR2 FNYEAQ come from the germline V gene. CDR3 length: 16 residues. V lost 0 bases, J lost 0 bases, and 3 bases stayed unmatched. The CDR3 spells CASSLAWREGSYEQYF. The CDR3 bases are TGTGCCAGCAGCTTAGCGTGGCGGGAGGGCTCCTACGAGCAGTACTTC.

The V gene is TRBV11-2, the J gene TRBJ2-7; D not certain. CDR1 and CDR2 from the germline V gene are SGHAT and FQNNGV. The length of the CDR3 is 11 residues. With 2 bases removed from V and 3 bases from J, the gap between germline ends came to 2 bases. CDR3 protein: CASSLYYEQYF. The CDR3 DNA follows: TGTGCCAGCAGCTTATACTACGAGCAGTACTTC. Full variable domain (outside the CDR3, taken from reference TRBV11-2 and TRBJ2-7): EAGVAQSPRYKIIEKRQSVAFWCNPISGHATLYWYQQILGQGPKLLIQFQNNGVVDDSQLPKDRFSAERLKGVDSTLKIQPAKLEDSAVYLCASSLYYEQYFGPGTRLTVT.

This chain uses TRBV11-2 with TRBJ2-7; 7 bases match TRBD2. Germline CDR1 reads SGHAT; CDR2 reads FQNNGV. The CDR3 is 19 amino acids. With V trimmed by 3 bases and J by 2 bases, 19 bases remained unmatched. This CDR3 is CASSFSLEFGASGTYEQYF. CDR3 DNA: TGTGCCAGCAGCTTTAGCTTGGAGTTCGGGGCTAGCGGAACCTACGAGCAGTACTTC.

The rearrangement links TRBV4-1 to TRBJ2-1, with no clear D. The CDR3 contains 14 residues. Trimming removed 0 bases from V and 0 bases from J, with 3 bases in between. Germline values: CDR1 MGHRA, CDR2 YSYEKL. CDR3 sequence (DNA): TGCGCCAGCAGCCAAGAAGGCTCCTACAATGAGCAGTTCTTC. This sequence encodes CASSQEGSYNEQFF.

The J gene is TRBJ2-1, the V gene TRBV7-9, with TRBD2 matching 7 bases. V shed 1 base, J shed 10 bases, and the junction held 4 bases outside the gene matches. CDR3 length: 13 residues. Germline CDR1 is SEHNR and CDR2 is FQNEAQ (reference sequence). The DNA for the CDR3 is TGTGCCAGCAGCTTAGGTGGGAGGGAGGAGCAGTTCTTC. Its translation is CASSLGGREEQFF.

CDR3 sequence: CASSETSNYGYTF. CDR3 in DNA: TGCGCCAGCAGCGAGACATCGAACTATGGCTACACCTTC. This chain connects TRBV5-1 to TRBJ1-2; D ambiguous. V was trimmed by 4 bases and J by 2 bases, leaving 9 bases between them. This CDR3 region has 13 residues. Germline CDR1 reads SGHRS; CDR2 reads YFSETQ.

This chain connects TRBV5-6 to TRBJ2-7; D could derive from TRBD1 or TRBD2 (5 bases each). CDR3 length equals 14 residues. The germline gives CDR1 SGHDT, CDR2 YYEEEE. The V end lost 2 bases, the J end lost 7 bases, and 16 bases lay between the germline ends. The CDR3 protein is CASSLWDLDVEQYF. CDR3 bases: TGTGCCAGCAGCTTATGGGACCTCGATGTGGAGCAGTACTTC.

The sample holds one count of this clone. The V gene is TRBV5-6, the J gene TRBJ2-1, with TRBD2 matching 8 bases. After removal of 1 base from V and 4 bases from J, the junction contained 13 bases not matched to a gene. CDR3 length: 18 amino acids. Per the germline V gene, CDR1 is SGHDT and CDR2 is YYEEEE. The CDR3 reads CASSLSSGFASDYNEQFF. CDR3 DNA sequence: TGTGCCAGCAGCTTGTCTAGCGGGTTCGCGTCGGATTACAATGAGCAGTTCTTC.

V gene TRBV4-2 combines with J gene TRBJ2-2; 8 bases match TRBD1. The germline gives CDR1 LGHNA, CDR2 YNFKEQ. The CDR3 sequence is 12 residues long. The junction had 4 bases not matched to a gene; V was cut back by 10 bases and J by 6 bases. The CDR3, as DNA: TGTGCCATCGGACAGGGACCCGGGGAGCTGTTTTTT. Amino acids: CAIGQGPGELFF.

The rearrangement links TRBV29-1 to TRBJ2-7, with D possibly TRBD2 on 5 matching bases. In germline, CDR1 is SQVTM, CDR2 ANQGSEA. V lost 4 bases, J lost 2 bases, and 12 bases lay in between. CDR3 length: 13 residues. CDR3 in amino acids: CSVVKPGTYEQYF. The CDR3 DNA sequence: TGCAGCGTTGTAAAACCCGGGACCTACGAGCAGTACTTC.